This TCR beta chain was sequenced for a study of cytomegalovirus exposure and HLA in healthy donors. Overall study results and limits: Reports indicated that the classifier achieved high specificity and sensitivity in diagnosing cytomegalovirus status.

13 Jbeta primers and 60 Vbeta primers were used for the PCR. Method: immunoSEQ multiplex PCR; TCRdb's copy keeps in-frame clones and lacks some. The sample lists around 150,000 clones; approximately 71% were seen once. About this clone: No antigen is known for it.

Sequencing was carried out using PBMCs. This TCR derives from a man between 18 and 29 years old in good health and CMV-seropositive.

The CDR3 DNA reads TGTGCCAGCGGGTACAGGGGATCGTCTGGAAACACCATATATTTT. Translated: CASGYRGSSGNTIYF. The J gene is TRBJ1-3, the V gene TRBV19; TRBD1 agrees at 7 bases. Looked up from germline, CDR1 is LNHDA and CDR2 is SQIVND (reference sequence). The length of the CDR3 is 15 residues. V dropped 9 bases and J dropped 1; count of bases not matched to a gene: 9.